This is a list of T cell receptor beta chains from one sample in a study of CD8+ T cells in alopecia areata. Assay used: immunoSEQ multiplex PCR; TCRdb lists only in-frame clones, some missing. This repertoire shows 150,000 to 200,000 clones, around 49% found once; its top ten account for around 10%. Sequenced material: CD8+ T cells sorted from blood, taken around week 52, from a patient treated with tofacitinib. The receptors were gathered from a human donor with alopecia areata. The CDR3 runs from the conserved cysteine through the conserved F or W. The order of the fields is CDR3 protein, CDR3 DNA, J gene, V gene, D gene, clone size, CDR3 length. A D gene is named only where the DNA matches it firmly. Size tells how often a clone was seen (once, few, many) or the class of an expanded clone, and some rows leave it out.

CDR3 protein: CAISEPSRTVSTGANVLTF; CDR3 DNA: TGTGCCATCAGTGAGCCGTCGAGGACAGTCTCAACCGGGGCCAACGTCCTGACTTTC; J gene: TRBJ2-6; V gene: TRBV10-3; D gene: NA; clone size: few; CDR3 length: 19
CDR3 protein: CASSYGRTDTQYF; CDR3 DNA: TGTGCCAGCAGTTACGGACGAACAGATACGCAGTATTTT; J gene: TRBJ2-3; V gene: TRBV6-5; D gene: NA; clone size: NA; CDR3 length: 13
CDR3 protein: CSVVGGEGSYGYTF; CDR3 DNA: TGCAGCGTTGTCGGGGGGGAAGGGAGCTATGGCTACACCTTC; J gene: TRBJ1-2; V gene: TRBV29-1; D gene: NA; clone size: NA; CDR3 length: 14
CDR3 protein: CASSLGLGGGLTEAFF; CDR3 DNA: TGTGCCAGCAGCTTGGGGTTAGGAGGGGGCCTGACTGAAGCTTTCTTT; J gene: TRBJ1-1; V gene: TRBV7-2; D gene: TRBD1; clone size: NA; CDR3 length: 16
CDR3 protein: CASSLVRGARDTQYF; CDR3 DNA: TGTGCCAGCAGCTTAGTTCGGGGGGCACGCGATACGCAGTATTTT; J gene: TRBJ2-3; V gene: TRBV11-2; D gene: NA; clone size: few; CDR3 length: 15
CDR3 protein: CASSTEEETNEQFF; CDR3 DNA: TGTGCCAGCAGTACAGAGGAGGAAACCAATGAGCAGTTCTTC; J gene: TRBJ2-1; V gene: TRBV28; D gene: NA; clone size: once; CDR3 length: 14
CDR3 protein: CASSHPGQTYEQYF; CDR3 DNA: TGCGCCAGCAGCCACCCGGGACAGACTTACGAGCAGTACTTC; J gene: TRBJ2-7; V gene: TRBV4-1; D gene: TRBD1; clone size: NA; CDR3 length: 14
CDR3 protein: CASSLGGAQETQYF; CDR3 DNA: TGCGCCAGCAGCTTGGGAGGGGCCCAAGAGACCCAGTACTTC; J gene: TRBJ2-5; V gene: TRBV5-1; D gene: NA; clone size: NA; CDR3 length: 14
CDR3 protein: CASSTRQDPTEAFF; CDR3 DNA: TGTGCCAGCAGCACCCGACAGGACCCCACTGAAGCTTTCTTT; J gene: TRBJ1-1; V gene: TRBV9; D gene: NA; clone size: few; CDR3 length: 14
CDR3 protein: CASSLHQSSYEQYF; CDR3 DNA: TGCGCCAGCAGCTTGCACCAGAGCTCCTACGAGCAGTACTTC; J gene: TRBJ2-7; V gene: TRBV5-1; D gene: NA; clone size: once; CDR3 length: 14
CDR3 protein: CASSQDPGNTGELFF; CDR3 DNA: TGCGCCAGCAGCCAAGATCCGGGGAACACCGGGGAGCTGTTTTTT; J gene: TRBJ2-2; V gene: TRBV4-3; D gene: NA; clone size: once; CDR3 length: 15
CDR3 protein: CASSLFSDVSYEQYF; CDR3 DNA: TGTGCCAGCAGCTTATTCTCGGACGTATCCTACGAGCAGTACTTC; J gene: TRBJ2-7; V gene: TRBV11-1; D gene: NA; clone size: NA; CDR3 length: 15
CDR3 protein: CASSPDGGNTEAFF; CDR3 DNA: TGTGCCAGCAGCCCGGATGGGGGAAACACTGAAGCTTTCTTT; J gene: TRBJ1-1; V gene: TRBV5-6; D gene: NA; clone size: NA; CDR3 length: 14
CDR3 protein: CASSEQGIPYEQYF; CDR3 DNA: TGTGCCAGCAGCGAACAGGGGATTCCCTACGAGCAGTACTTC; J gene: TRBJ2-7; V gene: TRBV7-9; D gene: TRBD1; clone size: NA; CDR3 length: 14
CDR3 protein: CSARPPAGYTF; CDR3 DNA: TGCAGTGCTAGACCACCTGCTGGCTACACCTTC; J gene: TRBJ1-2; V gene: TRBV20-1; D gene: NA; clone size: NA; CDR3 length: 11
CDR3 protein: CAWSAGSSYNSPLHF; CDR3 DNA: TGTGCCTGGAGTGCCGGAAGCTCCTATAATTCACCCCTCCACTTT; J gene: TRBJ1-6; V gene: TRBV30; D gene: NA; clone size: once; CDR3 length: 15
CDR3 protein: CASRTGGTNEKLFF; CDR3 DNA: TGTGCCAGCAGGACAGGGGGAACTAATGAAAAACTGTTTTTT; J gene: TRBJ1-4; V gene: TRBV27; D gene: TRBD1; clone size: NA; CDR3 length: 14